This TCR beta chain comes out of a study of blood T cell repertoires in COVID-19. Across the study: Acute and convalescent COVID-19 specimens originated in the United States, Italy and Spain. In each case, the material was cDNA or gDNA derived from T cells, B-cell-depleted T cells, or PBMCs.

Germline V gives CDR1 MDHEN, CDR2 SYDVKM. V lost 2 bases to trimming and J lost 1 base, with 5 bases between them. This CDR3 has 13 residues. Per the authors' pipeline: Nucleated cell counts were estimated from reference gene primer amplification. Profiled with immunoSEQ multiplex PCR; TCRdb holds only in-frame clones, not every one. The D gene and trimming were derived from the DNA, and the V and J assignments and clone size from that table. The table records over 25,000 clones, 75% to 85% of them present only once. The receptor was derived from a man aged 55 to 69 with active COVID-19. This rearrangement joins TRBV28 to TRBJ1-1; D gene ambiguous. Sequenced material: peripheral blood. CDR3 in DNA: TGTGCCAGCAGTTTAGGGCAGAACACTGAAGCTTTCTTT. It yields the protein CASSLGQNTEAFF.